This is a list of T cell receptor beta chains from one sample in a study of pediatric ulcerative colitis. Profiling relied on immunoSEQ multiplex PCR, and the TCRdb table lists in-frame clones only, not all of them. The table shows tens of thousands of clones, with about two thirds occurring only once. Input material: gut tissue. These receptors all stem from a boy aged 5-17 years with severe ulcerative colitis. Each CDR3 is given with its conserved first and last residue. The D gene is left open where the match is weak. Rows may omit the clone size; those that give it use once, few, many or a size class.

>NA|TRBV7-9|TRBJ2-5|NA
TGTGCCAGCAGCTGGGGGACGCAAGAGACCCAGTACTTC
CASSWGTQETQYF
>TRBD1|TRBV6-6|TRBJ1-2|medium-sized
TGTGCCAGCAGGTGGAGGTCGGACAGGGATGGCTACACCTTC
CASRWRSDRDGYTF
>NA|TRBV5-4|TRBJ1-1|NA
TGTGCCAGCAGCCCCACAATTCTGAACACTGAAGCTTTCTTT
CASSPTILNTEAFF
>NA|TRBV5-1|TRBJ1-6|NA
TGCGCCAGCAGCTTGGTGTCTGCGAGCTCCTATAATTCACCCCTCCACTTT
CASSLVSASSYNSPLHF
>TRBD1|TRBV5-1|TRBJ1-1|few
TGCGCCAGCTCGGAGCGACAGGGGACTGAAGCTTTCTTT
CASSERQGTEAFF
>TRBD1|TRBV30|TRBJ2-7|NA
TGTGCCTCGGGACAGGTATACGAGCAGTACTTC
CASGQVYEQYF
>NA|TRBV2|TRBJ2-7|NA
TGTGCCAGCAGTGTCGACAGAGGCGAGCAGTACTTC
CASSVDRGEQYF
>NA|TRBV19|TRBJ2-7|few
TGTGCCAGTAGTGCGGGGCGCGGTCACGAGCAGTACTTC
CASSAGRGHEQYF
>NA|TRBV5-4|TRBJ1-2|NA
TGTGCCAGCAGGACCCATCAGGGTAACTATGGCTACACCTTC
CASRTHQGNYGYTF
>NA|TRBV18|TRBJ1-2|few
TGTGCCAGCTCATCCTTTAATAGGGGACACTATGGCTACACCTTC
CASSSFNRGHYGYTF
>NA|TRBV5-1|TRBJ2-2|few
TGCGCCAGCAGCTTGGCTGGCGGCGCTGACACCGGGGAGCTGTTTTTT
CASSLAGGADTGELFF
>NA|TRBV4-3|TRBJ1-2|NA
TGCGCCAGCAGCCAAGGCATCGTAAACTATGGCTACACCTTC
CASSQGIVNYGYTF
>NA|TRBV9|TRBJ2-2|few
TGTGCCAGCAGCGTATCAACGAGGGAGCTGTTTTTT
CASSVSTRELFF
>NA|TRBV2|TRBJ1-1|NA
TGTGCCAGCAGGAACGGACAGGAAGCTTTCTTT
CASRNGQEAFF
>NA|TRBV6-1|TRBJ1-6|NA
TGTGCCAGCACCCTAGAGGGCAGCGGAAATTCACCCCTCCACTTT
CASTLEGSGNSPLHF
>TRBD2|TRBV10-3|TRBJ2-7|NA
TGTGCCATCAGTGATCGACTAGCGGGGACCTACGAGCAGTACTTC
CAISDRLAGTYEQYF
>NA|TRBV6-5|TRBJ1-1|NA
TGTGCCAGCAGTTACATAAGGGGGAACACTGAAGCTTTCTTT
CASSYIRGNTEAFF
>NA|TRBV4-3|TRBJ2-7|once
TGCGCCAGCAGCCAAGACCTGACCGGGACTCACACTACGTTGTACTTC
CASSQDLTGTHTTLYF
>NA|TRBV30|TRBJ1-2|NA
TGTGCCTGGAGTGGAGCCGAGGGGGTAAGCTATGGCTACACCTTC
CAWSGAEGVSYGYTF
>NA|TRBV5-1|TRBJ1-2|NA
TGCGCCAGCAGCCACGGTAGGACAGTCTATGGCTACACCTTC
CASSHGRTVYGYTF
>NA|TRBV9|TRBJ1-2|few
TGTGCCAGCAGCCTGGGAGGGAACGGCTACACCTTC
CASSLGGNGYTF
>NA|TRBV6-5|TRBJ2-7|NA
TGTGCCAGCAGTTATGGGCAGGGATACTACGAGCAGTACTTC
CASSYGQGYYEQYF
>NA|TRBV7-8|TRBJ2-7|NA
TGTGCCAGCAGCTTAGCGGTGGGCCAGGGTCTCGGCGAGCAGTACTTC
CASSLAVGQGLGEQYF
>NA|TRBV19|TRBJ2-6|few
TGTGCCAGTAGTATAGTGCGGGGTTCTGGGGCCAACGTCCTGACTTTC
CASSIVRGSGANVLTF
>NA|TRBV28|TRBJ1-5|NA
TGTGCCAGCAGTTTAGAAGGACGTGGCAATCAGCCCCAGCATTTT
CASSLEGRGNQPQHF
>NA|TRBV19|TRBJ1-3|NA
TGTGCCAGTATGGCAGGCCGGCTTAACTCTGGAAACACCATATATTTT
CASMAGRLNSGNTIYF
>NA|TRBV7-6|TRBJ1-1|NA
TGTGCCAGCAGCGGGGGCAACACTGAAGCTTTCTTT
CASSGGNTEAFF
>TRBD1|TRBV6-1|TRBJ1-2|NA
TGTGCCAGCAGCACGACAGGGGGTGCCTATGGCTACACCTTC
CASSTTGGAYGYTF
>NA|TRBV25-1|TRBJ1-6|NA
TGTGCCAGCAGTGAATCGGGGGGGGGTAATTCACCCCTCCACTTT
CASSESGGGNSPLHF
>NA|TRBV15|TRBJ2-1|NA
TGTGCCACCAGCACCACCAGGCACGGGCTAAATGAGCAGTTCTTC
CATSTTRHGLNEQFF
>NA|TRBV6-6|TRBJ1-1|NA
TGTGCCAGCAGTTACGACCCGGGGTTAGCTGAAGCTTTCTTT
CASSYDPGLAEAFF
>NA|TRBV30|TRBJ2-5|NA
TGTGCCTGGGCTTCCTGGGGGGCCCAAGAGACCCAGTACTTC
CAWASWGAQETQYF
>NA|TRBV2|TRBJ2-2|NA
TGTGCCAACATCGCGAACACCGGGGAGCTGTTTTTT
CANIANTGELFF
>TRBD2|TRBV6-6|TRBJ2-3|few
TGTGCCAGCAGTTACTCGGGGGGGTCGGGCGCAGATACGCAGTATTTT
CASSYSGGSGADTQYF
>NA|TRBV7-9|TRBJ1-2|NA
TGTGCCAGCAGCCCGAGCTCCAGACGCTACACCTTC
CASSPSSRRYTF
>NA|TRBV5-5|TRBJ1-6|NA
TGTGCCAGCAGATCATTGGGGGATAATTCACCCCTCCACTTT
CASRSLGDNSPLHF
>NA|TRBV6-6|TRBJ1-4|NA
TGTGCCAGCAGAAGTGTACAGAGGAATGAAAAACTGTTTTTT
CASRSVQRNEKLFF
>NA|TRBV29-1|TRBJ1-2|NA
TGCAGCGTTCTGGGGGACATCTGTTACTACACCTTC
CSVLGDICYYTF
>TRBD1|TRBV6-5|TRBJ1-6|few
TGTGCCAGCAGTCCAACCGGGACAGGGTATTCACCCCTCCACTTT
CASSPTGTGYSPLHF
>NA|TRBV6-6|TRBJ2-5|once
TGTGCCAGCAGTTACGGATCCACACCAGGGGAGACCCAGTACTTC
CASSYGSTPGETQYF
>NA|TRBV11-2|TRBJ1-2|few
TGTGCCAGCAGCGCACCCCCGGGGGCGTTTGGCTACACCTTC
CASSAPPGAFGYTF
>TRBD1|TRBV4-2|TRBJ1-4|NA
TGTGCCAGCAGCCAGAACAGGGGGCATAATGAAAAACTGTTTTTT
CASSQNRGHNEKLFF
>NA|TRBV10-3|TRBJ1-5|NA
TGTGCCATCAGTGAGGTCCAGTCTTTGGTCCAGCCCCAGCATTTT
CAISEVQSLVQPQHF
>TRBD2|TRBV29-1|TRBJ2-3|NA
TGCAGCGTTGAAGATCGGGAGGTCTCTAGCACAGATACGCAGTATTTT
CSVEDREVSSTDTQYF
>NA|TRBV5-6|TRBJ1-2|NA
TGTGCCAGCAGCTTGGCCGGGGCGCCGGGTGGCTACACCTTC
CASSLAGAPGGYTF
>TRBD1|TRBV20-1|TRBJ1-2|NA
TGCAGTGCTGGAGACAGGGGCGGGACCTTC
CSAGDRGGTF
>NA|TRBV2|TRBJ2-7|NA
TGTGCCAGCAGTGAAATCCGGGGAAGCTCCTACGAGCAGTACTTC
CASSEIRGSSYEQYF
>NA|TRBV7-3|TRBJ1-1|few
TGTGCCAGCAGCTTAACCCCCTTAATGGATGCTTTCTTT
CASSLTPLMDAFF
>TRBD2|TRBV11-1|TRBJ2-3|NA
TGTGCCAGCAGCCGAGGAAGAGCGGGGGGGCGGGCAGATACGCAGTATTTT
CASSRGRAGGRADTQYF
>NA|TRBV19|TRBJ1-6|NA
TGTGCCAGTAGTCGGGGGCTAGGCTCACCCCTCCACTTT
CASSRGLGSPLHF
>NA|TRBV5-6|TRBJ2-5|NA
TGTGCCAGCAGCTTGGCGAGGCCCCTGGGGGAGACCCAGTACTTC
CASSLARPLGETQYF
>TRBD2|TRBV11-3|TRBJ2-1|NA
TGTGCCAGCAGCTTAGGGCTAGCGGGGACCTCCTACAATGAGCAGTTCTTC
CASSLGLAGTSYNEQFF
>TRBD1|TRBV2|TRBJ2-7|NA
TGTGCCAGCAGATACGACAGGGCCTACTCCTACGAGCAGTACTTC
CASRYDRAYSYEQYF
>NA|TRBV19|TRBJ1-2|NA
TGTGCCAGTAGTATAACAATTTACGGGGCCTATGGCTACACCTTC
CASSITIYGAYGYTF
>TRBD1|TRBV4-1|TRBJ1-5|NA
TGCGCCAGCAGTCCGGGACAGGGGTATCAGCCCCAGCATTTT
CASSPGQGYQPQHF
>NA|TRBV4-3|TRBJ2-3|NA
TGCGCCAGCAGCCGGGAACTAGCAGATACGCAGTATTTT
CASSRELADTQYF
>NA|TRBV29-1|TRBJ1-1|NA
TGCAGCGTTGAAGGTAGTCAACTCAGTTCAGCTTTCTTT
CSVEGSQLSSAFF
>NA|TRBV11-2|TRBJ2-3|NA
TGTGCCAGCAGCTTAGGTCGAGATACGCAGTATTTT
CASSLGRDTQYF